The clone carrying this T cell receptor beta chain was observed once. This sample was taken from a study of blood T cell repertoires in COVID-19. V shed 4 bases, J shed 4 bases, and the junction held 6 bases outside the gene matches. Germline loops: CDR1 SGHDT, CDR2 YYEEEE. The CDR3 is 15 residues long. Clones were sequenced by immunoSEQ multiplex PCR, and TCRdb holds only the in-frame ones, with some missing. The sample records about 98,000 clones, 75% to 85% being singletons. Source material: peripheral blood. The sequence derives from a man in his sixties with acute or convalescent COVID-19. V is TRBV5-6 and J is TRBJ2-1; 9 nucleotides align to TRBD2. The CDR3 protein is CASSPGTSSYNEQFF. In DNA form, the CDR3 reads TGTGCCAGCAGCCCGGGGACTAGCTCATACAATGAGCAGTTCTTC.